This record concerns one T cell receptor (beta chain) sequence. Its antigen is not identified. This sample is drawn from a study of synovial regulatory T cells in juvenile arthritis. Study as a whole: Over five patients were on methotrexate and a few were untreated. Study-level results: CDR3 overlap with synovial Tregs was higher for iaTregs than other blood Tregs. TCR diversity was lower in inflammation-associated blood Treg cells than in other blood Treg cells.

The approximately 11 donors had active juvenile idiopathic arthritis, with 3 polyarticular and 8 oligoarticular cases. Median age roughly 10 years (2.4-22.9); median disease duration approximately seven years (0.2-19.1). Germline V lookup: CDR1 SGHDT, CDR2 YYEEEE. This CDR3 has 16 residues. No DNA sequence is on record. Only in-frame clones appear in the TCRdb table, and some are missing; sequencing was by immunoSEQ multiplex PCR. The table lists around 9,000 clones. The receptor's source is a donor younger than 30 with juvenile idiopathic arthritis. The source material was Treg cells from blood. Specified subset: HLA-DR+ inflammation-associated blood Treg cells. The chain joins TRBV5-6 to TRBJ1-4; with no DNA, the TCRdb D assignment of TRBD1 cannot be verified. CDR3 region: CASSFGTATTNEKLFF.